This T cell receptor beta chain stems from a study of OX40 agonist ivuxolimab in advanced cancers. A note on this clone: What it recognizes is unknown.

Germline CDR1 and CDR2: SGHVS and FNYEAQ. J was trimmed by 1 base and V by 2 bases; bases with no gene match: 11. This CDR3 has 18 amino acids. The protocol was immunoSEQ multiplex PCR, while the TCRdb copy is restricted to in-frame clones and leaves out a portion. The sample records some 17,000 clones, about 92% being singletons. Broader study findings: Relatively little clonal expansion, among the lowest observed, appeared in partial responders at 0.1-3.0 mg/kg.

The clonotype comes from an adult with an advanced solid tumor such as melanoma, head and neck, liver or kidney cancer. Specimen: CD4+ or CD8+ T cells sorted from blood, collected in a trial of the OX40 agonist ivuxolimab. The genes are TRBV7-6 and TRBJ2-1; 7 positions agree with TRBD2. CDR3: CASSLFDPGTTSYNEQFF. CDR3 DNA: TGTGCCAGCAGCTTATTCGATCCCGGGACTACGTCCTACAATGAGCAGTTCTTC.